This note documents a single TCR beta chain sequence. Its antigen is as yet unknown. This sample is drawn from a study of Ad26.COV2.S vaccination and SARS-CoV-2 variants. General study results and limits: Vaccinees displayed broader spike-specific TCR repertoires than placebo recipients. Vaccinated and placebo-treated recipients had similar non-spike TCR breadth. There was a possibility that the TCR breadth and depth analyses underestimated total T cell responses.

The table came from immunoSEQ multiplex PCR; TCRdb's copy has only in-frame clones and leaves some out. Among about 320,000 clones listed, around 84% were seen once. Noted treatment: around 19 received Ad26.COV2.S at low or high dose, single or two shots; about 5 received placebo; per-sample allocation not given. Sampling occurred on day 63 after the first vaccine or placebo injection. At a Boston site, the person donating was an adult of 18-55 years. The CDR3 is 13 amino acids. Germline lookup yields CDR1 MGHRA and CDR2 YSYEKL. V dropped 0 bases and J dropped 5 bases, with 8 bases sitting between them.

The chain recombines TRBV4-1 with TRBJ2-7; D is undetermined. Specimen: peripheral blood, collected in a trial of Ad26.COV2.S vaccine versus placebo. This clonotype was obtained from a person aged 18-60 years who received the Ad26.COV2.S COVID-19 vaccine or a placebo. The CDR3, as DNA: TGCGCCAGCAGCCAAGATCCCAGGCACGAGCAGTACTTC. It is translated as CASSQDPRHEQYF.